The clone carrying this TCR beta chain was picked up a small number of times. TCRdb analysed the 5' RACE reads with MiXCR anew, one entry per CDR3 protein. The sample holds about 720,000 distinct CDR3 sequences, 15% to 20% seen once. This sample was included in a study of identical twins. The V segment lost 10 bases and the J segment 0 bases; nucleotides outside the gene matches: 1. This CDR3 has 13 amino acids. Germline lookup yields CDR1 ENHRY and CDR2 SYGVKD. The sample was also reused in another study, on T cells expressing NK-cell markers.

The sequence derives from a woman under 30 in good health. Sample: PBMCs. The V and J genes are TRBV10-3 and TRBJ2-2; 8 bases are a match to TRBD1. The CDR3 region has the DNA TGTGCCACACAGGGGGCGAACACCGGGGAGCTGTTTTTT. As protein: CATQGANTGELFF.